The subject of this entry is one T cell receptor (beta chain). The antigen is undetermined. This CDR3 is also generated by other DNA sequences in the sample. The V end was cut by 5 bases, the J end by 2 bases, with 3 bases between. Germline V gene data show CDR1 as MDHEN and CDR2 as SYDVKM. The CDR3 consists of 11 residues. In replicate PCRs of sorted subsets, roughly 190 ng DNA, approximately 28,000 T cell genomes, was used. Some clones are missing from TCRdb's copy, which holds only in-frame ones; the method was immunoSEQ multiplex PCR. The table includes tens of thousands of clones, about 61% detected once. These data are taken from a study of shared clonotypes between healthy human individuals. Study conclusions and caveats: How much donors shared clonotypes was expected to be affected by sequencing depth.

Input material: memory CD8+ T cells sorted from blood. Subset here: CD45RO+ cells pooled with CCR7-negative TemRA cells. The clonotype comes from a man aged 25-40 years in good health. V is TRBV28 and J is TRBJ1-2; the D is unclear. CDR3 amino acids: CASSLNYGYTF. The CDR3 coding sequence is TGTGCCAGCAGTCTCAACTATGGCTACACCTTC.